A single sample gave rise to the 26 T cell receptor beta chains below, sequenced in a study of identical twins. TCRdb passed the 5' RACE reads through MiXCR, listing each CDR3 protein once. The sample contains 1.5 million to 2 million distinct CDR3 sequences, less than 40% of which appear only once. Sequenced sample: cord blood. Every receptor here comes from a newborn girl in good health.

The sample holds one count of this clonotype. This rearrangement joins TRBV10-3 to TRBJ2-3, with 7 bases that match TRBD1. With V trimmed by 0 bases and J by 4 bases, 4 bases remained unmatched. The germline gives CDR1 ENHRY, CDR2 SYGVKD. CDR3 length: 15 residues. The CDR3 nucleotides are TGTGCCATCAGTGAGTCAACAGGGGTGGCAGATACGCAGTATTTT. Amino acids: CAISESTGVADTQYF.

This clonotype was recorded a few times. V gene TRBV20-1 combines with J gene TRBJ1-2; no clear D gene. CDR1 is DFQATT, CDR2 SNEGSKA, per germline (reference sequence). The CDR3 sequence is 11 residues long. V lost 5 bases, J lost 5 bases, and 9 bases lay in between. This CDR3 is CSAPPGYGYTF. DNA of the CDR3: TGCAGTGCTCCCCCCGGATATGGCTACACCTTC.

The rearrangement joins TRBV12-3 or TRBV12-4 to TRBJ1-1; D gene unclear. Trimming left V 5 bases short and J 3 bases short, with 7 bases between. The CDR3 has 12 amino acids. This CDR3 is CASSPSHTEAFF. The CDR3 region has the DNA TGTGCCAGCAGTCCGTCCCACACTGAAGCTTTCTTT.

The CDR3 spells CASSDPSGAEETQYF. In DNA form, the CDR3 reads TGTGCCAGCAGTGACCCCAGCGGGGCGGAAGAGACCCAGTACTTC. The rearrangement joins TRBV2 to TRBJ2-5, with TRBD2 matching over 7 bases. Germline V lookup: CDR1 SNHLY, CDR2 FYNNEI. The CDR3 length is 15 residues. The V gene end was trimmed by 3 bases and the J gene end by 3 bases; junction bases not matched to a gene: 7.

The chain has TRBV12-3 or TRBV12-4 and TRBJ2-3, with 8 bases that match TRBD2. The CDR3 has 17 residues. V shed 3 bases, J shed 6 bases, and the junction held 14 bases outside the gene matches. CDR3 loop: CASSFLISGVGEDTQYF. CDR3 DNA: TGTGCCAGCAGTTTTTTGATTAGCGGGGTAGGAGAGGATACGCAGTATTTT.

In its sample, this clonotype was seen once. Just one base apart from a much larger clone, this may be a read error. The rearrangement joins TRBV6-6 to TRBJ2-4; D remains ambiguous. V shed 5 bases and J shed 13 bases, with 18 bases lying between them. This CDR3 spans 13 amino acids. Germline V gives CDR1 MNHNY, CDR2 SVGAGI (reference sequence). DNA of the CDR3: TGTGCCAGCAGTCGTCAGGACGTAGATGCGCAGTACTTC. Residues: CASSRQDVDAQYF.

This clonotype was seen only a few times. This chain uses TRBV12-3 or TRBV12-4 with TRBJ2-1; a weak D match, TRBD2 (6 bases). V shed 6 bases and J shed 4 bases, with 28 bases lying between them. The CDR3 consists of 19 residues. The CDR3 DNA follows: TGTGCCAGCAGAACCGGACTATCCCCGGCCCCGAATAAATACAATGAGCAGTTCTTC. This gives the protein CASRTGLSPAPNKYNEQFF.

The chain has TRBV29-1 and TRBJ1-1; tentative D call: TRBD1 (6 bases). Between the trimmed V and J ends, which lost 3 bases and 3 bases, there was a span of 23 bases. Germline V gene lookup returns CDR1 SQVTM and CDR2 ANQGSEA. The CDR3 length is 17 residues. The DNA of the CDR3 is TGCAGCGTTGACCGGGGGCCTGGTTCGTGTTTGGACACTGAAGCTTTCTTT. This codes for CSVDRGPGSCLDTEAFF. Full variable domain (rest looked up from reference TRBV29-1 and TRBJ1-1): SAVISQKPSRDICQRGTSLTIQCQVDSQVTMMFWYRQQPGQSLTLIATANQGSEATYESGFVIDKFPISRPNLTFSTLTVSNMSPEDSSIYLCSVDRGPGSCLDTEAFFGQGTRLTVV.

This clonotype turned up a few times. The chain uses TRBV27 and TRBJ1-1; D not resolved. Trimming left V 3 bases short and J 1 base short, with 12 bases between. The germline gives CDR1 MNHEY, CDR2 SMNVEV (reference sequence). This CDR3 is 15 amino acids long. DNA of the CDR3: TGTGCCAGCAGTTTTATACCCCGACAGAACACTGAAGCTTTCTTT. Translated, it gives CASSFIPRQNTEAFF.

The chain links TRBV11-2 to TRBJ1-2; 7 bases align to TRBD1. The CDR3 extends over 14 amino acids. With 4 bases clipped from V and 4 bases from J, the junction kept 6 bases outside the gene matches. The germline CDR1 and CDR2 sequences are SGHAT and FQNNGV. The CDR3 DNA is TGTGCCAGCAGCTCCTTTAGGGGGCCCTATGGCTACACCTTC. Translating gives CASSSFRGPYGYTF. The full variable domain, rest sourced from reference TRBV11-2 and TRBJ1-2, is EAGVAQSPRYKIIEKRQSVAFWCNPISGHATLYWYQQILGQGPKLLIQFQNNGVVDDSQLPKDRFSAERLKGVDSTLKIQPAKLEDSAVYLCASSSFRGPYGYTFGSGTRLTVV.

The CDR3 spells CATSDRGTGDTDTQYF. CDR3 coding DNA: TGTGCCACCAGTGATCGGGGGACAGGGGACACAGATACGCAGTATTTT. The chain recombines TRBV24-1 with TRBJ2-3; 10 nucleotides match TRBD1. CDR1 and CDR2 (germline): KGHDR, SFDVKD. The CDR3 consists of 16 residues. J lost 2 bases, V lost 3 bases, and 4 bases had no gene match.

At least ten counts were recorded for this clonotype. The J gene is TRBJ2-1, the V gene TRBV7-9; TRBD2 might be the D (5 bases). Deletions cut 1 base from V and 8 bases from J, with 18 bases between. The CDR3 spans 16 residues. Germline V gene data show CDR1 as SEHNR and CDR2 as FQNEAQ (reference sequence). CDR3 sequence reads: CASSLVGVGVSDEQFF. In DNA form, the CDR3 reads TGTGCCAGCAGCTTAGTCGGCGTGGGAGTGTCGGATGAGCAGTTCTTC.

This clonotype turned up a few times. This chain connects TRBV10-1 to TRBJ2-7; 13 bases line up with TRBD2. Germline-derived CDR1 and CDR2 are WNHNN and SYGVQD (reference sequence). CDR3 length: 15 amino acids. V lost 3 bases and J lost 4; bases outside the gene matches: 3. The DNA for the CDR3 is TGCGCCAGCAGTGAAAGGACTAGCGGGGGATACGAGCAGTACTTC. It codes for CASSERTSGGYEQYF.

Concerning this clonotype itself: Germline and junction disagree at one end, which may indicate a read error. V usage is TRBV6-1 and J usage is TRBJ2-7; 7 bases fit TRBD1. This CDR3 is 14 amino acids long. CDR1 MNHNS and CDR2 SASEGT come from the germline V gene. The CDR3 loop is CASTRGQTSYKQYF. CDR3 coding DNA: TGTGCCAGCACCAGGGGACAGACTTCCTACAAGCAGTACTTC.

The genes are TRBV4-1 and TRBJ2-1, with 12 nucleotides matching TRBD2. CDR3 size: 15 residues. The trim removed 1 base at V and 9 bases at J, leaving 4 bases unmatched. Germline values: CDR1 MGHRA, CDR2 YSYEKL. The CDR3 DNA sequence: TGCGCCAGCAGCCAAGGGTCTAGCGGGGGGGGTGAGCAGTTCTTC. Encoded protein: CASSQGSSGGGEQFF.

This clonotype was seen only a few times. The chain employs TRBV9 and TRBJ2-3; D may correspond to TRBD1 or TRBD2 (6 bases each). The germline CDR1 and CDR2 sequences are SGDLS and YYNGEE. This CDR3 is built from 15 residues. Trimming shortened V by 0 bases and J by 2 bases, and 10 bases separated the two germline ends. CDR3 DNA: TGTGCCAGCAGCGTAGTTCGGGGGCCCACAGATACGCAGTATTTT. Its protein product is CASSVVRGPTDTQYF. Filled out from reference TRBV9 and TRBJ2-3, the complete variable domain reads DSGVTQTPKHLITATGQRVTLRCSPRSGDLSVYWYQQSLDQGLQFLIQYYNGEERAKGNILERFSAQQFPDLHSELNLSSLELGDSALYFCASSVVRGPTDTQYFGPGTRLTVL.

In this sample, this clonotype turned up a few times. The chain has TRBV5-1 and TRBJ2-2; D ambiguous. CDR1 is SGHRS, CDR2 YFSETQ, per germline. The CDR3 length is 15 residues. Trimming pared 1 base from V and 2 bases from J, leaving 9 bases between. The chain's CDR3 is CASSLPQQNTGELFF. CDR3 DNA: TGCGCCAGCAGCTTGCCCCAGCAAAACACCGGGGAGCTGTTTTTT.

This clonotype was detected a few times. This chain links TRBV20-1 with TRBJ2-1; TRBD2 matches at 8 bases. Germline V CDR1 and CDR2: DFQATT, SNEGSKA (reference sequence). This CDR3 is built from 14 residues. V shed 6 bases and J 3 bases; nucleotides not matched to a gene: 7. The CDR3 here is CSAQLAENYNEQFF. The CDR3 region has the DNA TGCAGTGCCCAACTAGCGGAGAACTACAATGAGCAGTTCTTC.

The CDR3, as DNA: TGTGCCAGCAGCCCGAGGGCCTGGAACACTGAAGCTTTCTTT. Its translation: CASSPRAWNTEAFF. The V gene is TRBV7-9, the J gene TRBJ1-1; D is unresolved. V was cut by 5 bases and J by 1 base, with 11 bases left in between. Germline assignment: CDR1 SEHNR and CDR2 FQNEAQ (reference sequence). The CDR3 runs to 14 residues.

This clonotype was observed a few times. V and J are TRBV7-2 and TRBJ2-1, with D possibly matching TRBD2 (6 bases). The CDR3 spans 16 residues. CDR1 is SGHTA, CDR2 FQGNSA, per germline. Between the trimmed V and J ends, which lost 5 bases and 6 bases, there was a span of 20 bases. DNA for the CDR3: TGTGCCAGCAGCGACCGACGGCGCGGGATTTTCAATGAGCAGTTCTTC. Protein sequence: CASSDRRRGIFNEQFF.

The rearrangement joins TRBV20-1 to TRBJ2-1; D is unresolved. V lost 0 bases and J 7 bases, leaving 19 bases between the germline ends. Germline assignment: CDR1 DFQATT and CDR2 SNEGSKA (reference sequence). The CDR3 covers 16 residues. The CDR3 DNA follows: TGCAGTGCTAGAGATTCTTCCCGGACCCCCGGGAATGAGCAGTTCTTC. It yields the protein CSARDSSRTPGNEQFF.

The genes are TRBV6-1 and TRBJ2-5, with 8 bases fitting TRBD1. The better agreement between TRBJ2-7 and the DNA end casts doubt on the J call. Germline V lookup: CDR1 MNHNS, CDR2 SASEGT. The CDR3 spans 14 residues. In DNA form, the CDR3 reads TGTGCCAGCAGCGAGGACAGGGTCATCTACGAGCAGTACTTC. This translates into CASSEDRVIYEQYF.

This clonotype showed up just a few times. The chain uses TRBV2 and TRBJ2-5, with D unclear. The CDR3 contains 13 residues. V was pared by 0 bases and J by 4 bases, with 6 bases between. Per germline, CDR1 SNHLY and CDR2 FYNNEI. CDR3 region: CASSEANGETQYF. CDR3 nucleotides: TGTGCCAGCAGTGAAGCGAACGGAGAGACCCAGTACTTC.

In its sample, this clonotype was seen a few times. This rearrangement joins TRBV4-1 to TRBJ2-1; 8 bases match TRBD2. The CDR3 is made up of 17 amino acids. Germline CDR1 and CDR2: MGHRA and YSYEKL. With V trimmed by 1 base and J by 2 bases, 7 bases remained unmatched. The CDR3 sequence is CASSQAGGSGAYNEQFF. DNA for the CDR3: TGCGCCAGCAGCCAAGCGGGCGGTAGCGGGGCCTACAATGAGCAGTTCTTC.

V and J are TRBV24-1 and TRBJ2-4, with 14 bases that match TRBD2. The CDR3 runs 14 residues. The V gene end was trimmed by 7 bases and the J gene end by 16 bases; junction bases not matched to a gene: 11. Germline V gene lookup returns CDR1 KGHDR and CDR2 SFDVKD. CDR3 nucleotides: TGTGCCACCAGAGGACTAGCGGGAGGTAATGAGCAATACTTC. Protein: CATRGLAGGNEQYF.

This chain's CDR3 is CASGSSGPWDTQYF. The CDR3 coding sequence is TGTGCCAGCGGTTCTAGCGGCCCATGGGATACGCAGTATTTT. This chain links TRBV27 with TRBJ2-3; 7 nucleotides agree with TRBD2. This CDR3 has 14 amino acids. Per germline, CDR1 MNHEY and CDR2 SMNVEV (reference sequence). V lost 8 bases and J lost 6; bases outside the gene matches: 11.